The 12 T cell receptor beta chains in this list originate from one sample, sequenced in a study of T cell clones after liver transplantation. Sequenced by immunoSEQ multiplex PCR; TCRdb stores in-frame clones only, minus some. In the table there are more than 95,000 clones, approximately 78% of which are singletons. Material: CD4+ T cells from blood, obtained before liver transplant. These receptors were taken from a human donor who received a liver transplant.

V usage is TRBV7-3 and J usage is TRBJ2-1; maybe TRBD2 (6 bases). V shed 5 bases and J shed 6 bases, with 14 bases lying between them. The CDR3 runs to 14 residues. The germline CDR1 and CDR2 sequences are SGHTA and FQGTGA. This chain's CDR3 is CASSPGTFANEQFF. The DNA for the CDR3 is TGTGCCAGCAGCCCCGGGACTTTCGCCAATGAGCAGTTCTTC.

This sequence joins TRBV5-3 and TRBJ2-7, with 9 bases matching TRBD1. TRBV5-3 is noted as an ORF with a role that remains uncertain. V lost 4 bases to trimming and J lost 2 bases; unmatched junction nucleotides: 7. CDR3 size: 15 residues. In DNA form, the CDR3 reads TGTGCCAGAAGCGCCGTACAGGGGGCACCCTACGAGCAGTACTTC. Amino acid sequence: CARSAVQGAPYEQYF.

This rearrangement joins TRBV18 to TRBJ1-1; 12 bases are a match to TRBD1. This CDR3 is 17 amino acids long. Per germline, CDR1 KGHSH and CDR2 LQKENI. After removal of 6 bases from V and 0 bases from J, the junction contained 8 bases not matched to a gene. CDR3 DNA sequence: TGTGCCAGCTCTCTCCGGGACAGGGGGCCCATGAACACTGAAGCTTTCTTT. It translates to CASSLRDRGPMNTEAFF.

The chain recombines TRBV4-3 with TRBJ1-1; 8 nucleotides line up with TRBD1. Trimming removed 1 base from V and 5 bases from J; junction bases left unmatched: 9. Per germline, CDR1 LGHNA and CDR2 YSLEER. The CDR3 runs 16 residues. DNA of the CDR3: TGCGCCAGCAGCCAAGGGGTTGGACAGGGAGGGACTGAAGCTTTCTTT. Translated, it gives CASSQGVGQGGTEAFF.

This sequence joins TRBV7-9 and TRBJ2-7, with 9 bases lining up with TRBD2. CDR1 and CDR2 (germline): SEHNR, FQNEAQ (reference sequence). The ends lost 5 bases at V and 5 bases at J; junction bases unmatched: 13. This CDR3 spans 16 amino acids. The CDR3 here is CASSPFGAGGFDEQYF. The CDR3 coding sequence is TGTGCCAGCAGCCCCTTCGGGGCGGGGGGGTTCGACGAGCAGTACTTC.

The rearrangement links TRBV11-2 to TRBJ2-1; possible D gene TRBD1, 6 bases. The CDR3 covers 14 residues. Trimming took off 0 bases at V and 13 bases at J, with 16 bases between the two ends. The germline gives CDR1 SGHAT, CDR2 FQNNGV. CDR3 sequence reads: CASSLEGYRARQFF. The CDR3, as DNA: TGTGCCAGCAGCTTAGAAGGATACAGGGCACGTCAGTTCTTC.

The chain combines TRBV28 with TRBJ2-3; D remains unclear. The germline V and J ends were trimmed by 5 bases and 0 bases, with 18 bases remaining between them. CDR1 is MDHEN, CDR2 SYDVKM, per germline. The CDR3 loop spans 17 amino acids. The CDR3 reads CASSLSRKEPSTDTQYF. The CDR3 DNA reads TGTGCCAGCAGTCTATCCCGCAAGGAACCTAGCACAGATACGCAGTATTTT.

The rearrangement joins TRBV18 to TRBJ2-3; D not resolved. The CDR3 runs to 15 residues. In germline, CDR1 is KGHSH, CDR2 LQKENI. Trimming shortened V by 0 bases and J by 5 bases, and 12 bases separated the two germline ends. This chain's CDR3 is CASSPPTTLRDTQYF. Written as DNA, the CDR3 is TGTGCCAGCTCACCACCGACAACCCTCCGAGATACGCAGTATTTT.

This clone was detected only once. This chain links TRBV15 with TRBJ1-2; TRBD1 aligns across 9 bases. Looked up from germline, CDR1 is LNHNV and CDR2 is YYDKDF (reference sequence). This CDR3 is 14 amino acids long. J lost 6 bases, V lost 4 bases, and 6 bases had no gene match. The CDR3: CATSIRTGVDGYTF. The CDR3 coding sequence is TGTGCCACCAGCATACGGACAGGGGTCGATGGCTACACCTTC.

The V and J genes are TRBV5-1 and TRBJ1-4; D gene ambiguous. Trimming cost V 2 bases and J 5 bases, with 10 bases left between them. The CDR3 is 14 residues long. The V gene's germline CDR1 is SGHRS and CDR2 YFSETQ. This CDR3 reads CASSFWSENEKLFF. CDR3 in DNA: TGCGCCAGCAGCTTTTGGTCAGAAAATGAAAAACTGTTTTTT.

V is TRBV19 and J is TRBJ2-3; D may be TRBD1 (5 bases). Germline V gene data show CDR1 as LNHDA and CDR2 as SQIVND (reference sequence). CDR3 length: 13 residues. V lost 5 bases, J lost 7 bases, and 13 bases lay in between. The chain's CDR3 is CASSSQGGNTQYF. As DNA, the CDR3 is TGTGCCAGTAGTTCCCAGGGCGGAAATACGCAGTATTTT. Using reference TRBV19 and TRBJ2-3 for the parts outside the CDR3, the full variable domain is DGGITQSPKYLFRKEGQNVTLSCEQNLNHDAMYWYRQDPGQGLRLIYYSQIVNDFQKGDIAEGYSVSREKKESFPLTVTSAQKNPTAFYLCASSSQGGNTQYFGPGTRLTVL.

The chain couples TRBV27 to TRBJ1-1, with a possible D match to TRBD1 (5 bases). Trimming pared 8 bases from V and 11 bases from J, leaving 15 bases between. The CDR3 covers 11 residues. Germline CDR1 is MNHEY and CDR2 is SMNVEV (reference sequence). Written as DNA, the CDR3 is TGTGCCAGCGGGCCGCTTCAGGGTGCTTTCTTT. Amino acids: CASGPLQGAFF.